This entry lists 5 T cell receptor beta chains sequenced from one sample in a study of low-dose radiotherapy and immunotherapy resistance in tumors. With TRAV- and TRBV-specific primers, first-strand cDNA was made, covering the alpha and beta chains. TCR amplification involved 15 to 25 PCR cycles with a constant-region primer and V-primer adapter. TCRdb called the reads again in MiXCR, with one record for every CDR3 protein. Among 70,000 to 90,000 distinct CDR3 sequences listed, roughly a sixth were seen once. The time point is: before trial treatment. The sample was PBMCs, taken before treatment. These receptors were obtained from a male donor with prostate cancer.

This clonotype was seen at least ten times. The chain combines TRBV2 with TRBJ1-6; D might be TRBD1 (6 bases). This CDR3 is 16 amino acids long. Trimming took off 3 bases at V and 4 bases at J, with 13 bases between the two ends. The germline V gene encodes CDR1 SNHLY and CDR2 FYNNEI. CDR3 bases: TGTGCCAGCAGTGAGGAGCAAGGGGGTTATAATTCACCCCTCCACTTT. This codes for CASSEEQGGYNSPLHF.

This clonotype was recorded many times. This chain joins TRBV5-1 and TRBJ2-6; D gene uncertain. V was trimmed by 2 bases and J by 1 base, leaving 4 bases between them. CDR1 and CDR2 from the germline V gene are SGHRS and YFSETQ. CDR3 length: 14 amino acids. The DNA for the CDR3 is TGCGCCAGCAGCTTTGGTTCTGGGGCCAACGTCCTGACTTTC. It translates to CASSFGSGANVLTF.

Relative to its sample, this clonotype is medium-sized (0.01 to 0.1%). The rearrangement joins TRBV29-1 to TRBJ2-5; D is ambiguous. CDR1 and CDR2 from the germline V gene are SQVTM and ANQGSEA. The ends were cut back, 1 base at V and 0 bases at J, with 6 bases in the middle. The CDR3 totals 13 residues. In DNA, the CDR3 is TGCAGCGTTGAAGGACCGAACCAAGAGACCCAGTACTTC. Its protein is CSVEGPNQETQYF.

A few counts support this clonotype. The chain carries TRBV5-1 and TRBJ1-2; no clear D. Germline CDR1 is SGHRS and CDR2 is YFSETQ. V lost 4 bases to trimming and J lost 4 bases, with 8 bases between them. This CDR3 region has 12 residues. CDR3 DNA: TGCGCCAGCAGCGAGAATACCTATGGCTACACCTTC. Translating it yields CASSENTYGYTF. Supplemented by reference TRBV5-1 and TRBJ1-2, the full variable domain reads KAGVTQTPRYLIKTRGQQVTLSCSPISGHRSVSWYQQTPGQGLQFLFEYFSETQRNKGNFPGRFSGRQFSNSRSEMNVSTLELGDSALYLCASSENTYGYTFGSGTRLTVV.

This clonotype was picked up many times. The gene calls are TRBV3-1 and TRBJ2-7; D ambiguous. Germline V gives CDR1 LGHDT, CDR2 YNNKEL (reference sequence). The CDR3 loop spans 12 amino acids. Between the trimmed V and J ends, which lost 4 bases and 5 bases, there was a span of 9 bases. As DNA, the CDR3 is TGTGCCAGCAGCCTGGCCGACGACGAGCAGTACTTC. Its translation: CASSLADDEQYF.